This TCR beta chain was sequenced during a study of blood T cell repertoires in COVID-19 (dated by TCRdb to the early 2020s). Some background on the complete study: Samples covering the acute and convalescent phases of COVID-19 were provided by collaborators in the United States, Italy and Spain. The material from the prospective study consisted of cDNA or gDNA derived from T cells, B-cell-depleted T cells, or PBMCs. The dataset comprised deeply sampled blood TCRbeta repertoires from subjects exposed to, actively infected with, or recovered from COVID-19. The repertoires were made available in a free public database intended to serve as a resource for research on the immune response to SARS-CoV-2. Samples came from the ongoing ImmuneRACE study (first 160 participants) plus 1,254 subjects from 6 global collaborators. The sample metadata nearly always contained a de-identified subject ID, COVID-19 status, age in years and sex. HLA class I and class II types, where available, came from metadata supplied by the sample provider rather than from assay-based typing. Study-wide findings and limitations: The amount of clinical and demographic metadata varied by source and participant and was provided uncurated.

The collaborating institutions used their own protocols to collect whole blood in K2EDTA tubes. For TCRbeta analysis, collaborator samples were shipped as frozen whole blood, as isolated PBMCs, or as DNA extracted from either sample type. The CDR3 sequence holds 14 residues, the cysteine and phenylalanine included. Only the CDR3 part of the read is kept: 42 bases, read in frame from the first base. CDR1 is given as ENHRY and CDR2 as SYGVKD, both from the germline V gene. V and J lose 10 bases and 5 bases, and a span of 20 bases separates them. TCRbeta CDR3 regions were amplified from genomic DNA using the immunoSEQ Assay, a bias-controlled multiplex PCR. In the paper's pipeline: The number of nucleated cells in each sample was estimated by amplification of reference gene primers within the assay. To quantify the absolute abundance of each unique TCRbeta CDR3 rearrangement, sequence reads were collapsed and filtered. Productive Simpson clonality was computed per sample as the square root of Simpson's diversity index over productive rearrangements. TCRdb carries this immuneACCESS record with in-frame sequences only. Its versions omit some clonotypes, under half of them owing to an unresolved V gene in the studies checked, with the rest unexplained. D and trimming were read from the DNA, whereas the V and J calls and clone size are those reported in that table. This sample has roughly 150,000 clones in its table, and 80% of those were observed once. Over 0.5% of the sample is taken by the ten largest.

Comments on this clone: The antigen it binds to is not known. Base quality data are lacking; no much larger clone is found one base away.

The V and J genes are TRBV10-3 and TRBJ1-1; D gene: possibly TRBD1, on 6 matching bases. This receptor was obtained from a man aged 55 to 70 with acute or convalescent COVID-19. Sequencing used peripheral blood. The CDR3 amino acid sequence is: CATRTADGGTEAFF. The DNA reads TGTGCCACCCGGACAGCCGACGGGGGGACTGAAGCTTTCTTT.